The TCR beta chain under discussion was sequenced for a study of T cell responses to AZD1222 COVID-19 vaccine. Notes on the study in general: Targets within unmutated variant regions were reportedly found for nearly half of spike-specific TCRs. Scientists sampled the repertoires only once the peak T cell response had passed. The donor group comprised mostly white British people and more females; the analysis possibly underestimated clonal diversity. Of the AZD1222 recipients, only five to seven were seropositive at baseline.

Using immunoSEQ multiplex PCR, the repertoire was profiled, and TCRdb retains in-frame clones only, with some absent. The sample has around 120,000 clones, roughly 90% seen once. For this clone: Its antigen is as yet unknown.

The CDR3 contains 12 residues. CDR1 and CDR2 from the germline V gene are LNHNV and YYDKDF (reference sequence). Trimming removed 0 bases from V and 10 bases from J, with 7 bases in between. The source is an adult who received the AZD1222 COVID-19 vaccine. The gene calls are TRBV15 and TRBJ2-1; D is ambiguous. This sample comprised peripheral blood, obtained 28 days after the second AZD1222 dose. CDR3 amino acids: CATSRDSVEQFF. The CDR3 region has the DNA TGTGCCACCAGCAGAGACAGCGTAGAGCAGTTCTTC.